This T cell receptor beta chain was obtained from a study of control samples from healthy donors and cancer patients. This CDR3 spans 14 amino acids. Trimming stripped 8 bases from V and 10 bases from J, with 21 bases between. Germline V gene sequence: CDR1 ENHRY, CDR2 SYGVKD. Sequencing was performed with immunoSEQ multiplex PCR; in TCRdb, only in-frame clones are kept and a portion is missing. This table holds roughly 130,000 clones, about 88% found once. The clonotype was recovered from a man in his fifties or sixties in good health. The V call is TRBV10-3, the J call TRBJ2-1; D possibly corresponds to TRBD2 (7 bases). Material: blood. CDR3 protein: CAIGEGGLGTEQFF. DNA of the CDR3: TGTGCCATCGGGGAGGGGGGCCTCGGCACCGAGCAGTTCTTC.